This entry lists 27 T cell receptor beta chains sequenced from one sample in a study of control samples from healthy donors and cancer patients (dated by TCRdb to about 2020). Libraries were made using the immunoSEQ multiplex PCR assay. TCRdb's version of the immuneACCESS table is confined to in-frame rearrangements and falls short of the full clone set. An unresolved V gene accounts for under half of the shortfall where checked; the remainder is of unknown origin. Within this sample are 65,000 to 75,000 clones, with about 90% of them counted one time only. The leading ten clones occupy 3% to 4.5% of the sample. The sample was blood. The receptor set was obtained from a woman aged 45-65 years in good health.

The sample holds one count of this clone. The rearrangement joins TRBV15 to TRBJ1-1; possibly TRBD1 for D (5 bases). Trimming removed 11 bases from V and 1 base from J, with 11 bases in between. Germline lookup yields CDR1 LNHNV and CDR2 YYDKDF (reference sequence). The CDR3 loop spans 12 amino acids. This chain's CDR3 is CAAAQGNTEAFF. Here the CDR3 DNA reads TGTGCCGCAGCCCAGGGGAACACTGAAGCTTTCTTT. The full variable domain, rest sourced from reference TRBV15 and TRBJ1-1, is DAMVIQNPRYQVTQFGKPVTLSCSQTLNHNVMYWYQQKSSQAPKLLFHYYDKDFNNEADTPDNFQSRRPNTSFCFLDIRSPGLGDTAMYLCAAAQGNTEAFFGQGTRLTVV.

This rearrangement joins TRBV10-3 to TRBJ1-1; D not resolved. With 0 bases removed from V and 8 bases from J, the gap between germline ends came to 7 bases. The CDR3 is 12 amino acids. The germline V gene has CDR1 ENHRY and CDR2 SYGVKD. The CDR3: CAISESGKEAFF. The CDR3 DNA reads as TGTGCCATCAGTGAGTCGGGGAAGGAAGCTTTCTTT.

The rearrangement joins TRBV6-6 to TRBJ1-1; 7 nucleotides match TRBD1. The CDR3 has 16 residues. Per germline, CDR1 MNHNY and CDR2 SVGAGI (reference sequence). Trimming at V came to 7 bases and at J to 4 bases, leaving 15 bases not matched to a gene. CDR3 in DNA: TGTGCCAGCACTCGATTGGGGGGAGGGGGCGGCACTGAAGCTTTCTTT. Its translation is CASTRLGGGGGTEAFF.

This sequence joins TRBV5-8 and TRBJ1-2; 10 bases are a match to TRBD1. The CDR3 covers 18 residues. Germline V gene sequence: CDR1 SGHTS, CDR2 YDEGEE. The J segment lost 5 bases and the V segment lost 3 bases, leaving 16 bases of the junction unmatched. Written as DNA, the CDR3 is TGTGCCAGCAGCTACGACGGGCTCCAGACAGGGGGCTGGTATGGCTACACCTTC. Translating it yields CASSYDGLQTGGWYGYTF.

The chain joins TRBV30 to TRBJ1-2; D gene uncertain. CDR1 is GTSNPN and CDR2 is SVGIG in the germline V gene (reference sequence). V gave up 1 base and J gave up 4 bases, with 7 bases separating them. The CDR3 is 12 amino acids. CDR3: CAWSGSVYGYTF. CDR3 coding DNA: TGTGCCTGGAGTGGGTCTGTCTATGGCTACACCTTC.

This clone was observed a single time. V usage is TRBV28 and J usage is TRBJ1-4; a possible D gene is TRBD1 (5 bases). V gave up 3 bases and J gave up 4 bases, with 9 bases separating them. This CDR3 comprises 14 residues. Germline CDR1 MDHEN, CDR2 SYDVKM. CDR3 DNA sequence: TGTGCCAGCAGTTTGTCAGGGCTTAATGAAAAACTGTTTTTT. It encodes CASSLSGLNEKLFF.

This rearrangement joins TRBV27 to TRBJ1-5; the match to TRBD1 covers 8 bases. V lost 6 bases to trimming and J lost 8 bases; unmatched junction nucleotides: 9. The CDR3 is 14 residues long. The germline V gene has CDR1 MNHEY and CDR2 SMNVEV (reference sequence). CDR3 DNA sequence: TGTGCCAGCAGCCATACAGGGGGAAGGGAGCCCCAGCATTTT. Translated, it gives CASSHTGGREPQHF.

The chain employs TRBV5-1 and TRBJ2-7; the match to TRBD2 covers 7 bases. This CDR3 spans 16 amino acids. Germline V gene lookup returns CDR1 SGHRS and CDR2 YFSETQ. Trimming at V came to 4 bases and at J to 5 bases, leaving 15 bases not matched to a gene. The CDR3 spells CASSKQTSRLQDEQYF. As DNA, the CDR3 is TGCGCCAGCAGCAAACAGACTAGCCGTCTCCAGGACGAGCAGTACTTC.

This sequence joins TRBV28 and TRBJ1-2; maybe TRBD1 (5 bases). V lost 1 base and J 3 bases, leaving 15 bases between the germline ends. The V gene's germline CDR1 is MDHEN and CDR2 SYDVKM. The CDR3 has 16 amino acids. The CDR3, as DNA: TGTGCCAGCAGTTTATTACCCCGGGGCGAGTACTATGGCTACACCTTC. Translating it yields CASSLLPRGEYYGYTF.

This clone was recorded only once. V and J are TRBV7-2 and TRBJ2-7; D unclear. This CDR3 is 14 amino acids long. The germline V gene has CDR1 SGHTA and CDR2 FQGNSA. Trimming stripped 5 bases from V and 3 bases from J, with 14 bases between. The CDR3: CASSVGSGDYEQYF. In nucleotides, the CDR3 is TGTGCCAGCAGCGTCGGGTCAGGAGACTACGAGCAGTACTTC.

The CDR3 sequence: CASSQSRGGLQYF. In DNA form, the CDR3 reads TGTGCCAGCAGCCAATCTCGGGGAGGCCTTCAGTACTTC. The chain links TRBV3-1 (or the pseudogene TRBV3-2) to TRBJ2-4; TRBD2 might be the D (6 bases). V was pared by 2 bases and J by 11 bases, with 13 bases between. Germline V gene data show CDR1 as LGHDT and CDR2 as YNNKEL (reference sequence). This CDR3 contains 13 residues.

The gene calls are TRBV30 and TRBJ1-1; no clear D gene. The CDR3 has 12 amino acids. Per germline, CDR1 GTSNPN and CDR2 SVGIG (reference sequence). Trimming stripped 2 bases from V and 7 bases from J, with 11 bases between. The CDR3 nucleotides are TGTGCCTGGAGTAGAGTCAACGGTGAAGCTTTCTTT. Amino acid sequence: CAWSRVNGEAFF.

With respect to this clone: The junction does not match germline at one end; this may be a read error. The CDR3 nucleotides are TGTGCCAGCAGCCAAAGGGGGAGGACTAGTAGGAATGAGCAGCTCTTC. Translation gives CASSQRGRTSRNEQLF. The V gene is TRBV3-1 (or the pseudogene TRBV3-2), the J gene TRBJ2-1, with D perhaps matching TRBD2 (7 bases). Germline V gene lookup returns CDR1 LGHDT and CDR2 YNNKEL (reference sequence). The CDR3 is 16 residues long.

This clone has a single count. V gene TRBV9 combines with J gene TRBJ2-1, with TRBD1 matching over 7 bases. The CDR3 has 13 amino acids. J gave up 6 bases and V 3 bases, and 3 bases lay outside the gene matches. Germline CDR1 and CDR2: SGDLS and YYNGEE. DNA for the CDR3: TGTGCCAGCAGCGACAGGGGTGGCAATGAGCAGTTCTTC. It encodes CASSDRGGNEQFF.

The chain combines TRBV9 with TRBJ2-1; the D gene is possibly TRBD1 (6 bases). Per germline, CDR1 SGDLS and CDR2 YYNGEE. Trimming stripped 3 bases from V and 8 bases from J, with 12 bases between. The CDR3 consists of 13 residues. CDR3 amino acids: CASSGGQWDEQFF. In nucleotides, the CDR3 is TGTGCCAGCAGCGGGGGGCAGTGGGATGAGCAGTTCTTC. The full variable domain, in which reference TRBV9 and TRBJ2-1 provide the parts outside the CDR3, is DSGVTQTPKHLITATGQRVTLRCSPRSGDLSVYWYQQSLDQGLQFLIQYYNGEERAKGNILERFSAQQFPDLHSELNLSSLELGDSALYFCASSGGQWDEQFFGPGTRLTVL.

The gene calls are TRBV6-2 or TRBV6-3 and TRBJ1-3, with TRBD1 matching over 7 bases. V dropped 2 bases and J dropped 4; count of bases not matched to a gene: 8. The CDR3 consists of 16 residues. Germline CDR1 reads MNHEY; CDR2 reads SVGEGT. The CDR3 bases are TGTGCCAGCAGTTACCCCGGACAGGTGGGAGGAAACACCATATATTTT. Protein: CASSYPGQVGGNTIYF.

The rearrangement uses TRBV6-6 and TRBJ1-4; D is ambiguous. The V and J ends lost 7 bases and 5 bases respectively, with 17 bases between them. The germline V gene encodes CDR1 MNHNY and CDR2 SVGAGI (reference sequence). This CDR3 comprises 15 residues. CDR3 in amino acids: CASTTGPSGNEKLFF. Written as DNA, the CDR3 is TGTGCCAGCACCACCGGGCCCAGTGGGAATGAAAAACTGTTTTTT.

The V gene is TRBV2, the J gene TRBJ2-1; D gene uncertain. The CDR3 totals 12 residues. V lost 1 base to trimming and J lost 7 bases, with 5 bases between them. Per the germline V gene, CDR1 is SNHLY and CDR2 is FYNNEI. This chain's CDR3 is CASSEVKNEQFF. The CDR3 DNA reads TGTGCCAGCAGTGAAGTTAAGAATGAGCAGTTCTTC.

This sequence joins TRBV28 and TRBJ1-6; 8 bases match TRBD1. The ends lost 6 bases at V and 7 bases at J; junction bases unmatched: 8. The CDR3 is 15 residues long. Germline V gene lookup returns CDR1 MDHEN and CDR2 SYDVKM. The CDR3 protein is CASRMDRVENSPLHF. CDR3 DNA: TGTGCCAGCAGGATGGACAGGGTGGAAAATTCACCCCTCCACTTT.

The chain combines TRBV27 with TRBJ2-1; D gene unclear. CDR3 size: 14 residues. The germline V gene has CDR1 MNHEY and CDR2 SMNVEV (reference sequence). Trimming stripped 2 bases from V and 4 bases from J, with 9 bases between. The CDR3 loop reads CASSLRSVYNEQFF. CDR3 bases: TGTGCCAGCAGTTTAAGATCTGTTTACAATGAGCAGTTCTTC.

The V gene is TRBV6-6, the J gene TRBJ2-3; D gene unclear. The CDR3 is made up of 16 amino acids. Trimming removed 5 bases from V and 4 bases from J, with 19 bases in between. Germline loops: CDR1 MNHNY, CDR2 SVGAGI (reference sequence). The CDR3 DNA follows: TGTGCCAGCAGTGGCCGGCCACCCCCTATCCCAGATACGCAGTATTTT. Protein: CASSGRPPPIPDTQYF.

This clone was detected a few times. The chain recombines TRBV7-6 with TRBJ1-2; weak D call: TRBD1 (5 bases). The V and J ends lost 2 bases and 2 bases respectively, with 15 bases between them. CDR1 and CDR2 from the germline V gene are SGHVS and FNYEAQ. The CDR3 is 16 amino acids. The CDR3 region is CASSLTPGPRNYGYTF. The CDR3 DNA reads as TGTGCCAGCAGCTTAACCCCGGGACCCAGAAACTATGGCTACACCTTC.

The V call is TRBV30, the J call TRBJ2-7; 7 bases are shared with TRBD1. The CDR3 consists of 13 residues. V trimming: 0 bases; J trimming: 6 bases; junction bases outside the gene matches: 5. The V gene's germline CDR1 is GTSNPN and CDR2 SVGIG (reference sequence). CDR3 region: CAWSVTGRVEQYF. CDR3 DNA sequence: TGTGCCTGGAGTGTGACAGGGCGAGTCGAGCAGTACTTC.

This rearrangement joins TRBV24-1 to TRBJ1-1, with D maybe TRBD1 (6 bases). The CDR3 length is 14 residues. The germline V and J ends were trimmed by 4 bases and 6 bases, with 14 bases remaining between them. Germline loops: CDR1 KGHDR, CDR2 SFDVKD. The CDR3 sequence: CATSDPKRQAEAFF. DNA of the CDR3: TGTGCCACCAGTGACCCTAAAAGACAGGCTGAAGCTTTCTTT.

This clone was seen only once. The genes are TRBV28 and TRBJ2-1, with D possibly being TRBD1 (6 bases). V lost 6 bases to trimming and J lost 6 bases, with 18 bases between them. CDR3 size: 15 residues. In germline, CDR1 is MDHEN, CDR2 SYDVKM. The CDR3 bases are TGTGCCAGCAGATGGAGCGTGCTAGGGGGCAATGAGCAGTTCTTC. It encodes CASRWSVLGGNEQFF.

The rearrangement uses TRBV9 and TRBJ1-2; D is unclear. V lost 0 bases, J lost 2 bases, and 20 bases lay in between. Germline CDR1 SGDLS, CDR2 YYNGEE. The CDR3 runs to 18 residues. CDR3 in amino acids: CASSVGLGRVRENYGYTF. For the CDR3, the DNA is TGTGCCAGCAGCGTAGGACTCGGACGGGTAAGGGAAAACTATGGCTACACCTTC.

V is TRBV18 and J is TRBJ2-7; TRBD1 matches 7 bases. V shed 1 base, J shed 4 bases, and the junction held 4 bases outside the gene matches. CDR1 and CDR2 (germline): KGHSH, LQKENI. CDR3 length: 14 amino acids. This chain's CDR3 is CASSPQGARYEQYF. CDR3 sequence (DNA): TGTGCCAGCTCACCACAGGGGGCAAGGTACGAGCAGTACTTC.